The rows below give T cell receptor beta chains drawn from one sample of a study of shared clonotypes between healthy human individuals. TCRdb's copy holds only in-frame clones and misses some; the assay was immunoSEQ multiplex PCR. The table records about 2 million clones, 85% to 95% of them present only once. Source material: naive CD4+ T cells sorted from blood. Source of these receptors: a man aged 18 to 29 in good health. Both conserved end residues are part of each CDR3. A D gene is named only where the DNA matches it firmly. A row's size may be missing; if present it is once, few, many or a size class.

clone_size d_call j_call v_call cdr3_nt cdr3_aa
NA NA TRBJ2-2 TRBV6-1 TGTGCCAGCAGTGAAGTTCGTCGCAGGTCGGGGCTCACCGGGGAGCTGTTTTTT CASSEVRRRSGLTGELFF
once TRBD2 TRBJ2-2 TRBV10-3 TGTGCCATCAGTGAGTCCCACGGACTAGCGACCGGGGAGCTGTTTTTT CAISESHGLATGELFF
NA TRBD1 TRBJ2-7 TRBV29-1 TGCAGCGTCAGCGACAGGGTCCGAAACTACGAGCAGTACTTC CSVSDRVRNYEQYF
NA NA TRBJ1-1 TRBV6-5 TGTGCCAGCAGTTACTCCGGGGCAAAGGAAGCTTTCTTT CASSYSGAKEAFF
few NA TRBJ1-6 TRBV6-6 TGTGCCAGCATGGAGGTTAATTCACCCCTCCACTTT CASMEVNSPLHF
NA TRBD2 TRBJ2-7 TRBV5-5 TGTGCCAGCAGCTCGGGGACTAGCGGCTTCACCTACGAGCAGTACTTC CASSSGTSGFTYEQYF
NA TRBD1 TRBJ2-7 TRBV4-1 TGCGCCAGCAGCACCGGACAGGGATGGAGGGAGCAGTACTTC CASSTGQGWREQYF
NA NA TRBJ1-5 TRBV7-2 TGTGCCAGCAGCGTTCGACGGGGCAATCAGCCCCAGCATTTT CASSVRRGNQPQHF
NA NA TRBJ1-4 TRBV4-3 TGCGCCAGCAGCCATGAGGGCGTTGAAAAACTGTTTTTT CASSHEGVEKLFF
NA NA TRBJ1-1 TRBV30 TGTGCCTGGAGTGCTTCCTCCAGGGAAGGCACTGAAGCTTTCTTT CAWSASSREGTEAFF
NA NA TRBJ2-5 TRBV7-9 TGTGCCAGCAGCACGAGACAAGAGACCCAGTACTTC CASSTRQETQYF
NA NA TRBJ1-2 TRBV7-8 TGTGCCAGCAGCCTATCCTCCGGGACAAGTTATGGCTACACCTTC CASSLSSGTSYGYTF
NA NA TRBJ1-2 TRBV5-1 TGCGCCAGCAGCTTGGAAGCCTCGTCCGGCTACACCTTC CASSLEASSGYTF
once NA TRBJ1-1 TRBV6-6 TGTGCCAGCGGTGGGCAGGGAGGGAACACTGAAGCTTTCTTT CASGGQGGNTEAFF
NA TRBD2 TRBJ2-5 TRBV11-2 TGTGCCAGCAGCTCCTCGACTAGCGGGGGGCAAGAGACCCAGTACTTC CASSSSTSGGQETQYF
NA TRBD1 TRBJ2-5 TRBV5-1 TGCGCCAGCAGCTTGAAACTCACAGGGGGCGAAGAGACCCAGTACTTC CASSLKLTGGEETQYF
NA TRBD1 TRBJ2-1 TRBV7-2 TGTGCCAGCAGCCACCGGGACAGAGTTTACAATGAGCAGTTCTTC CASSHRDRVYNEQFF
once NA TRBJ1-2 TRBV27 TGTGCCAGCAGTTTATATCCCCGGCCCCTCTCGGGCTATGGCTACACCTTC CASSLYPRPLSGYGYTF
NA NA TRBJ1-3 TRBV28 TGTGCCAGCTCTGGAAACACCATATATTTT CASSGNTIYF
many NA TRBJ2-5 TRBV30 TGTGCCTGGAGTGTACTGCGGGAGACCCAGTACTTC CAWSVLRETQYF
NA NA TRBJ2-3 TRBV9 TGTGCCAGCAGCGCCTATAGACAGATTGACACAGATACGCAGTATTTT CASSAYRQIDTDTQYF
NA TRBD1 TRBJ2-7 TRBV6-5 TGTGCCAGCAGCCTCTCTGGGACAGTCTCCTACGAGCAGTACTTC CASSLSGTVSYEQYF
once TRBD1 TRBJ1-5 TRBV19 TGTGCCAGTATGCGACAGGGAAGTAGCAATCAGCCCCAGCATTTT CASMRQGSSNQPQHF
once NA TRBJ2-5 TRBV18 TGTGCCAGCTCACGCAGCGCAGGGTCAGAGACCCAGTACTTC CASSRSAGSETQYF
NA NA TRBJ2-5 TRBV29-1 TGCAGCGTTGAAGACGGAACGGAGACCCAGTACTTC CSVEDGTETQYF
NA NA TRBJ1-6 TRBV7-9 TGTGCCAGCAGCTTACTGTCACCCTCCCAGAATTCACCCCTCCACTTT CASSLLSPSQNSPLHF
NA TRBD2 TRBJ2-7 TRBV6-4 TGTGCCAGCAGTGGCGGGGGGGTCTACGAGCAGTACTTC CASSGGGVYEQYF
NA TRBD1 TRBJ1-1 TRBV7-9 TGTGCCAGCAGCGCAGGGGGCCCAACCCTACTCTACTTGAACACTGAAGCTTTCTTT CASSAGGPTLLYLNTEAFF
NA NA TRBJ2-5 TRBV2 TGTGCCAGCAGGGACTTCCGGGAGACCCAGTACTTC CASRDFRETQYF
NA NA TRBJ1-6 TRBV11-2 TGTGCCAGCAGCTTAGGGGGACCCAATTCACCCCTCCACTTT CASSLGGPNSPLHF
NA NA TRBJ2-5 TRBV6-1 TGTGCCAGCAGTGGCCTTTCCCTTGGGGAGACCCAGTACTTC CASSGLSLGETQYF
once NA TRBJ1-6 TRBV5-1 TGCGCCAGCAGCGCCGGACCGTTGAGTAATTCACCCCTCCACTTT CASSAGPLSNSPLHF
NA TRBD1 TRBJ2-7 TRBV6-5 TGTGCCAGCAAGCCTCCAGGGGGCGGCGAGCAGTACTTC CASKPPGGGEQYF
NA NA TRBJ1-5 TRBV10-3 TGTGCCATCAGTGGGACATTATATCAGCCCCAGCATTTT CAISGTLYQPQHF
NA TRBD1 TRBJ1-2 TRBV6-1 TGTGCCAGCACTTGGGAGGGGGCCGGGGGCTACACCTTC CASTWEGAGGYTF
NA NA TRBJ2-7 TRBV11-3 TGTGCCAGCAGCCCCGAGGGGGGCTCCTACGAGCAGTACTTC CASSPEGGSYEQYF
NA TRBD2 TRBJ2-1 TRBV7-3 TGTGCCAGCAGCGGACGCGCGGGGGATGAGCAGTTCTTC CASSGRAGDEQFF
NA TRBD2 TRBJ2-1 TRBV6-6 TGTGCCAGCAGATCCGGGACTAGCGGGAGATGGGGTGAGCAGTTCTTC CASRSGTSGRWGEQFF
NA NA TRBJ1-1 TRBV10-3 TGTGCCATCAGTGAGTCTGCGGAGGCTGAAGCTTTCTTT CAISESAEAEAFF
NA NA TRBJ2-1 TRBV20-1 TGCAGTGCTAGGCTATATCTAGAGCAGTTCTTC CSARLYLEQFF